Each of the 32 T cell receptor beta chains below was sequenced from the same sample in a study of a mutant IDH1 vaccine in newly diagnosed glioma. This sample's time point: week 5, during vaccination. Vaccinated patients received 300 ug of mutant IDH1 20-mer peptide per dose, with topical imiquimod. Assay used: immunoSEQ multiplex PCR; TCRdb lists only in-frame clones, some missing. The table records some 25,000 clones, approximately 80% of them present only once. The antigens for these receptors are not known. The sequenced sample was PBMCs, obtained from a glioma patient whose treatment included an IDH1 peptide vaccine. These TCRs come from a man aged 35 to 55 with glioma.

This clone has just a few counts. The chain employs TRBV7-2 and TRBJ1-1, with unresolved D. Trimming stripped 7 bases from V and 0 bases from J, with 12 bases between. The CDR3 contains 14 residues. The germline V gene encodes CDR1 SGHTA and CDR2 FQGNSA. The CDR3 nucleotides read TGTGCCAGCACCGTAAACACAGTGAACACTGAAGCTTTCTTT. This gives the protein CASTVNTVNTEAFF.

CDR3 nucleotides: TGTGCCAGTAGTAGGGTTTTTTTGGGTGCGACTGAAGCTTTCTTT. It encodes CASSRVFLGATEAFF. This chain links TRBV19 with TRBJ1-1; D call uncertain. The germline V gene has CDR1 LNHDA and CDR2 SQIVND (reference sequence). The CDR3 covers 15 residues. V was cut by 4 bases and J by 5 bases, with 17 bases left in between.

The V call is TRBV7-2, the J call TRBJ1-1; 8 positions agree with TRBD1. The CDR3 extends over 16 amino acids. Germline V gene data show CDR1 as SGHTA and CDR2 as FQGNSA. Trimming at V came to 4 bases and at J to 2 bases, leaving 9 bases not matched to a gene. CDR3: CASSSRRGQINTEAFF. The CDR3 DNA follows: TGTGCCAGCAGCTCCCGCAGGGGGCAAATCAACACTGAAGCTTTCTTT.

This clone came up a few times. The J gene is TRBJ2-5, the V gene TRBV19; D call uncertain. Germline values: CDR1 LNHDA, CDR2 SQIVND (reference sequence). CDR3 length: 13 amino acids. The V end was cut by 6 bases, the J end by 5 bases, with 13 bases between. CDR3 sequence reads: CASRNTGMETQYF. The CDR3 DNA reads as TGTGCCAGTAGAAACACTGGGATGGAGACCCAGTACTTC. The complete variable domain, with remaining parts taken from reference TRBV19 and TRBJ2-5, reads DGGITQSPKYLFRKEGQNVTLSCEQNLNHDAMYWYRQDPGQGLRLIYYSQIVNDFQKGDIAEGYSVSREKKESFPLTVTSAQKNPTAFYLCASRNTGMETQYFGPGTRLLVL.

The J gene is TRBJ2-2, the V gene TRBV9; TRBD1 matches 8 bases. Germline V gene sequence: CDR1 SGDLS, CDR2 YYNGEE. V lost 0 bases, J lost 5 bases, and 9 bases stayed unmatched. The CDR3 is 17 residues long. The CDR3 loop reads CASSVVGQGARTGELFF. DNA of the CDR3: TGTGCCAGCAGCGTAGTAGGGCAGGGGGCAAGGACCGGGGAGCTGTTTTTT.

The chain is built from TRBV9 and TRBJ2-7, with a tentative D call TRBD1 (6 bases). Germline-derived CDR1 and CDR2 are SGDLS and YYNGEE. V shed 0 bases and J shed 6 bases, with 13 bases lying between them. This CDR3 spans 14 amino acids. The CDR3 protein is CASSVGAGASEQYF. DNA for the CDR3: TGTGCCAGCAGCGTAGGAGCAGGGGCAAGCGAGCAGTACTTC.

This clone was recorded a few times. J is TRBJ1-5 and V is TRBV2, with a tentative D call TRBD1 (5 bases). This CDR3 contains 17 residues. Trimming left V 1 base short and J 2 bases short, with 15 bases between. Germline loops: CDR1 SNHLY, CDR2 FYNNEI. CDR3 nucleotide sequence: TGTGCCAGCAGTGAAGGTGCGGCAGGGAGGGGCAATCAGCCCCAGCATTTT. Translation: CASSEGAAGRGNQPQHF.

A few counts support this clone. The chain joins TRBV18 to TRBJ1-1; D is unresolved. Trimming cost V 5 bases and J 2 bases, with 9 bases left between them. CDR3 size: 13 residues. Germline CDR1 reads KGHSH; CDR2 reads LQKENI. CDR3 region: CASSGTVNTEAFF. As DNA, the CDR3 is TGTGCCAGCTCAGGCACGGTCAACACTGAAGCTTTCTTT.

The V and J genes are TRBV13 and TRBJ2-1, with D possibly matching TRBD2 (6 bases). Trimming took 4 bases from V and 0 from J, leaving 13 bases between them. Germline values: CDR1 PRHDT, CDR2 FYEKMQ (reference sequence). The CDR3 covers 16 residues. CDR3 DNA sequence: TGTGCCAGCAGCTCCCCCCGGGAGCCCTCCTACAATGAGCAGTTCTTC. This translates into CASSSPREPSYNEQFF.

The CDR3, as DNA: TGTGCCACCAGCAGAGATACGGGGGCCCACACAGATACGCAGTATTTT. Amino acids: CATSRDTGAHTDTQYF. The chain combines TRBV15 with TRBJ2-3, with D perhaps assigned TRBD1 or TRBD2 (6 bases each). In germline, CDR1 is LNHNV, CDR2 YYDKDF (reference sequence). Trimming left V 0 bases short and J 2 bases short, with 12 bases between. The CDR3 contains 16 residues.

The chain employs TRBV6-1 and TRBJ1-5; D gene ambiguous. Trimming took 7 bases from V and 5 from J, leaving 15 bases between them. CDR1 and CDR2 from the germline V gene are MNHNS and SASEGT. The CDR3 length is 14 residues. Here the CDR3 reads CASTPMGGHQPQHF. CDR3 in DNA: TGTGCCAGCACCCCAATGGGAGGGCATCAGCCCCAGCATTTT.

V usage is TRBV7-8 and J usage is TRBJ1-1; TRBD1 agrees at 7 bases. Losses at the gene ends were 2 bases for V and 4 bases for J; bases not matched to a gene: 4. The CDR3 is 14 amino acids. Per germline, CDR1 SGHVS and CDR2 FQNEAQ. As DNA, the CDR3 is TGTGCCAGCAGCTTAATAGGGGGCGGCACTGAAGCTTTCTTT. Its translation is CASSLIGGGTEAFF.

This clone was counted a single time. The chain couples TRBV5-4 to TRBJ1-2; D ambiguous. V lost 3 bases and J 2 bases, leaving 8 bases between the germline ends. Germline CDR1 is SGHNT and CDR2 is YYREEE (reference sequence). This CDR3 has 13 residues. The CDR3 is CASSSDSNYGYTF. The CDR3 nucleotides read TGTGCCAGCAGCTCGGACTCAAACTATGGCTACACCTTC.

The rearrangement links TRBV27 to TRBJ2-3; no firm D call. Trimming cost V 5 bases and J 4 bases, with 19 bases left between them. The CDR3 runs to 16 residues. The V gene's germline CDR1 is MNHEY and CDR2 SMNVEV (reference sequence). Here the CDR3 DNA reads TGTGCCAGCAGTCCGCCGGAGAGGCCTGTTGCAGATACGCAGTATTTT. Protein product: CASSPPERPVADTQYF.

The chain carries TRBV9 and TRBJ2-2; no definite D call. The V and J ends lost 3 bases and 1 base respectively, with 4 bases between them. The CDR3 length is 13 residues. Germline V gene data show CDR1 as SGDLS and CDR2 as YYNGEE. DNA for the CDR3: TGTGCCAGCAGCGCGAAGAACACCGGGGAGCTGTTTTTT. Translated, it gives CASSAKNTGELFF.

This chain connects TRBV11-2 to TRBJ2-1, with 11 bases that match TRBD2. After removal of 6 bases from V and 0 bases from J, the junction contained 7 bases not matched to a gene. The CDR3 runs 17 residues. CDR1 and CDR2 from the germline V gene are SGHAT and FQNNGV. CDR3 DNA sequence: TGTGCCAGCAGACGGACTAGCGGGCCGAGCTCCTACAATGAGCAGTTCTTC. Translating it yields CASRRTSGPSSYNEQFF.

The chain has TRBV7-2 and TRBJ1-1; D gene unclear. The CDR3 is 14 residues long. V was clipped by 1 base and J by 2 bases, with 8 bases between them. Germline assignment: CDR1 SGHTA and CDR2 FQGNSA. This chain's CDR3 is CASSLDAGNTEAFF. Here the CDR3 DNA reads TGTGCCAGCAGCTTAGACGCAGGTAACACTGAAGCTTTCTTT.

The chain joins TRBV6-5 to TRBJ2-3, with 8 bases identical to TRBD1. This CDR3 contains 15 residues. CDR1 and CDR2 (germline): MNHEY, SVGAGI. J gave up 3 bases and V 2 bases, and 4 bases lay outside the gene matches. As DNA, the CDR3 is TGTGCCAGCAGTTACGACAGGGGTCCAACAGATACGCAGTATTTT. It yields the protein CASSYDRGPTDTQYF.

The V call is TRBV5-8, the J call TRBJ2-1; D is unresolved. Deletions cut 2 bases from V and 2 bases from J, with 8 bases between. There are 14 residues in the CDR3. From germline, CDR1 is SGHTS and CDR2 YDEGEE. CDR3 DNA sequence: TGTGCCAGCAGCTTCTCCTTAGCCTACAATGAGCAGTTCTTC. Translated, it gives CASSFSLAYNEQFF.

The CDR3 here is CASRTGESTGELFF. The DNA for the CDR3 is TGTGCCAGCCGGACAGGGGAATCCACCGGGGAGCTGTTTTTT. The rearrangement uses TRBV9 and TRBJ2-2; TRBD1 matches 9 bases. This CDR3 contains 14 residues. V lost 7 bases to trimming and J lost 4 bases; unmatched junction nucleotides: 5. CDR1 SGDLS and CDR2 YYNGEE come from the germline V gene.

Concerning this clone itself: At one of its ends the junction is not consistent with the germline gene, which may arise from a read error. The J gene is TRBJ1-2, the V gene TRBV6-5, with TRBD1 matching 7 bases. CDR1 MNHEY and CDR2 SVGAGI come from the germline V gene. The CDR3 contains 16 residues. The CDR3 here is CASRYSGQKTSYGYTF. The CDR3 DNA sequence: TGTGCCAGCAGGTACTCGGGACAGAAAACCAGCTATGGCTACACCTTC.

The chain uses TRBV6-1 and TRBJ1-1; 9 nucleotides match TRBD1. V was pared by 5 bases and J by 6 bases, with 4 bases of the junction left unmatched. Germline values: CDR1 MNHNS, CDR2 SASEGT. This CDR3 is built from 13 residues. In DNA form, the CDR3 reads TGTGCCAGCAGTCAGGGACAGGGAGCTGAAGCTTTCTTT. Amino acids: CASSQGQGAEAFF.

CDR3 DNA: TGTGCCAGCGGAGTCGATCAGCCCCAGCATTTT. Its protein is CASGVDQPQHF. The rearrangement uses TRBV6-5 and TRBJ1-5; D unresolved. Trimming removed 8 bases from V and 5 bases from J, with 7 bases in between. CDR3 length: 11 residues. The germline CDR1 and CDR2 sequences are MNHEY and SVGAGI.

This chain joins TRBV30 and TRBJ2-5, with 7 bases fitting TRBD2. V was clipped by 2 bases and J by 2 bases; unmatched bases: 5. The CDR3 is made up of 14 amino acids. Germline V gene lookup returns CDR1 GTSNPN and CDR2 SVGIG (reference sequence). CDR3 sequence (DNA): TGTGCCTGGAGTAGAGGGAGGGGACAAGAGACCCAGTACTTC. This translates into CAWSRGRGQETQYF.

The chain couples TRBV5-5 to TRBJ2-1, with TRBD2 as a possible D gene (6 bases). The CDR3 contains 15 residues. CDR1 is SGHKS, CDR2 YYEKEE, per germline (reference sequence). V was shortened by 3 bases and J by 5 bases, with 15 bases between the two germline ends. The CDR3 loop is CASSSRGSGDNEQFF. CDR3 DNA: TGTGCCAGCAGCTCCCGGGGTAGCGGCGACAATGAGCAGTTCTTC.

J is TRBJ2-1 and V is TRBV19, with 8 bases fitting TRBD2. CDR1 and CDR2 from the germline V gene are LNHDA and SQIVND (reference sequence). The CDR3 spans 13 residues. V lost 6 bases and J lost 7; bases outside the gene matches: 5. The CDR3 sequence is CASSREGQNEQFF. The CDR3 DNA sequence: TGTGCCAGTAGCCGGGAGGGCCAGAATGAGCAGTTCTTC.

The V and J genes are TRBV28 and TRBJ1-3; maybe TRBD1 (5 bases). CDR3 length equals 14 residues. Germline V gene lookup returns CDR1 MDHEN and CDR2 SYDVKM. V was pared by 2 bases and J by 3 bases, with 8 bases between. CDR3 in amino acids: CASSLGRVGNTIYF. CDR3 DNA sequence: TGTGCCAGCAGTTTAGGCAGGGTTGGAAACACCATATATTTT.

This chain links TRBV4-3 with TRBJ2-3; 7 bases match TRBD2. CDR1 and CDR2 from the germline V gene are LGHNA and YSLEER. This CDR3 region has 15 residues. V gave up 4 bases and J gave up 5 bases; unmatched junction bases: 9. CDR3 sequence (DNA): TGCGCCAGCAGCCCCGGGACTACCTCGGGAGATACGCAGTATTTT. Its translation is CASSPGTTSGDTQYF.

The chain recombines TRBV14 with TRBJ2-7; no clear D gene. From germline, CDR1 is SGHDN and CDR2 FVKESK. This CDR3 region has 11 residues. With 1 base removed from V and 9 bases from J, the gap between germline ends came to 7 bases. The CDR3 loop is CASSQVNRQYF. The DNA of the CDR3 is TGTGCCAGCAGCCAAGTCAACCGGCAGTACTTC.

The chain uses TRBV5-1 and TRBJ2-5; the match to TRBD1 covers 7 bases. The germline V gene encodes CDR1 SGHRS and CDR2 YFSETQ. The V gene end was trimmed by 4 bases and the J gene end by 2 bases; junction bases not matched to a gene: 11. The length of the CDR3 is 16 residues. The CDR3 protein is CASSEEQGSGQETQYF. The CDR3 DNA follows: TGCGCCAGCAGCGAGGAACAGGGGAGTGGGCAAGAGACCCAGTACTTC.

This chain joins TRBV5-4 and TRBJ2-2; D remains ambiguous. CDR1 is SGHNT and CDR2 is YYREEE in the germline V gene (reference sequence). V gave up 1 base and J gave up 2 bases, with 3 bases separating them. The CDR3 totals 13 residues. The CDR3 reads CASSLFNTGELFF. The CDR3 DNA reads TGTGCCAGCAGCTTGTTCAACACCGGGGAGCTGTTTTTT.

This clone was counted only a few times. This rearrangement joins TRBV28 to TRBJ2-2; no definite D call. There are 12 residues in the CDR3. Germline loops: CDR1 MDHEN, CDR2 SYDVKM. V lost 6 bases, J lost 0 bases, and 2 bases lay in between. As DNA, the CDR3 is TGTGCCAGCAGGACGAACACCGGGGAGCTGTTTTTT. Amino acid sequence: CASRTNTGELFF.